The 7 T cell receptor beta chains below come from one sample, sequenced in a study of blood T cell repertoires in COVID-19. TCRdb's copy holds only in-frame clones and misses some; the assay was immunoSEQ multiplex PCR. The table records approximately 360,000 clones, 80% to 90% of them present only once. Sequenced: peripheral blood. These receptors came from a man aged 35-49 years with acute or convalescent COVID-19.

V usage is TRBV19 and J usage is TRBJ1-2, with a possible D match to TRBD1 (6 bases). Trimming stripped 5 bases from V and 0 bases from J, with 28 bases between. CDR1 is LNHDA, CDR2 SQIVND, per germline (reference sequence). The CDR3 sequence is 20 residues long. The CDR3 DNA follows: TGTGCCAGTAGTCTATTCGTAACAGGGCCCGCAGACCCGGCTAACTATGGCTACACCTTC. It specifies CASSLFVTGPADPANYGYTF.

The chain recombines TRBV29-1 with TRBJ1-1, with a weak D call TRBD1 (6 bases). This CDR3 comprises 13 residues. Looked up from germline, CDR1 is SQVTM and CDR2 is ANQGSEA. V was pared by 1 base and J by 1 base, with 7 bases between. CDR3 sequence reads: CSVEAGENTEAFF. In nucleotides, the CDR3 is TGCAGCGTTGAAGCAGGGGAGAACACTGAAGCTTTCTTT. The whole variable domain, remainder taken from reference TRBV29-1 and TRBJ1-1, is SAVISQKPSRDICQRGTSLTIQCQVDSQVTMMFWYRQQPGQSLTLIATANQGSEATYESGFVIDKFPISRPNLTFSTLTVSNMSPEDSSIYLCSVEAGENTEAFFGQGTRLTVV.

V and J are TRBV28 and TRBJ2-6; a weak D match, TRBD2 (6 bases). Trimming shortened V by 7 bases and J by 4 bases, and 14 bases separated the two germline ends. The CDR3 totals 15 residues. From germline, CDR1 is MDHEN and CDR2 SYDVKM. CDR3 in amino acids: CASTSSGEGANVLTF. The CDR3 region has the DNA TGTGCCAGCACCTCCTCGGGGGAAGGGGCCAACGTCCTGACTTTC.

The CDR3 protein is CASLPLGGRNTEAFF. As DNA, the CDR3 is TGTGCCAGCCTCCCGCTAGGGGGTCGGAACACTGAAGCTTTCTTT. This rearrangement joins TRBV6-5 to TRBJ1-1; a possible D gene is TRBD1 (6 bases). The germline gives CDR1 MNHEY, CDR2 SVGAGI. The CDR3 contains 15 residues. The germline V and J ends were trimmed by 8 bases and 1 base, with 17 bases remaining between them.

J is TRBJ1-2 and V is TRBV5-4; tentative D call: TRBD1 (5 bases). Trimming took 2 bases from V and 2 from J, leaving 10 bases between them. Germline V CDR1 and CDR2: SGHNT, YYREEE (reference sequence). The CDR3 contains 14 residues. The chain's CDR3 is CASSLRQQNYGYTF. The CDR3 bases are TGTGCCAGCAGCTTACGACAGCAAAACTATGGCTACACCTTC.

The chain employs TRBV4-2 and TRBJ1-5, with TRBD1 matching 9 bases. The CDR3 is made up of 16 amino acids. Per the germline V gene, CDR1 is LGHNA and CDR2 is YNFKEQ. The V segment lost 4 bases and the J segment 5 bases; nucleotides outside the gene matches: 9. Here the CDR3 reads CASSPAGDRVHQPQHF. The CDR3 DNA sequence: TGTGCCAGCAGCCCCGCGGGGGACAGGGTACATCAGCCCCAGCATTTT.

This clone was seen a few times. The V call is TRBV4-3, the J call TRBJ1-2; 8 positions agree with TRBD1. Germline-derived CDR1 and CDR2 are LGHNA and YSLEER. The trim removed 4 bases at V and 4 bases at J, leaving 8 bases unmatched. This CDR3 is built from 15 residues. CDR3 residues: CASSRSQGVGYGYTF. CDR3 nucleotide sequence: TGCGCCAGCAGCCGATCACAGGGGGTTGGCTATGGCTACACCTTC.